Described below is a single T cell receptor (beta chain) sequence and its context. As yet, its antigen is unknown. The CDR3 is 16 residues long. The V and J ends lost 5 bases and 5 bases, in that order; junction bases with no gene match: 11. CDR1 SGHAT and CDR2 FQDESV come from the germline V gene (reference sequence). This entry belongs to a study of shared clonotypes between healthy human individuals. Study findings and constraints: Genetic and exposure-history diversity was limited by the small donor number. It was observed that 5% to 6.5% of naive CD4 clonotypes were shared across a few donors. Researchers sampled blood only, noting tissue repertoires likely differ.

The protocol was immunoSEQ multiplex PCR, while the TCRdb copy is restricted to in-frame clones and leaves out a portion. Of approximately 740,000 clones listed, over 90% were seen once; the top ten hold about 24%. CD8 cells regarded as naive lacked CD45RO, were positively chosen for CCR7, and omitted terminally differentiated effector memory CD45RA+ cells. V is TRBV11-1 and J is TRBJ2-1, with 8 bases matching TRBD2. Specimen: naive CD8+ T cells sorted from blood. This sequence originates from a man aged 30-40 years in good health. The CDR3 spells CASSPALSGGDNEQFF. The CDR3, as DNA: TGTGCCAGCAGCCCTGCTCTATCGGGAGGGGACAATGAGCAGTTCTTC.